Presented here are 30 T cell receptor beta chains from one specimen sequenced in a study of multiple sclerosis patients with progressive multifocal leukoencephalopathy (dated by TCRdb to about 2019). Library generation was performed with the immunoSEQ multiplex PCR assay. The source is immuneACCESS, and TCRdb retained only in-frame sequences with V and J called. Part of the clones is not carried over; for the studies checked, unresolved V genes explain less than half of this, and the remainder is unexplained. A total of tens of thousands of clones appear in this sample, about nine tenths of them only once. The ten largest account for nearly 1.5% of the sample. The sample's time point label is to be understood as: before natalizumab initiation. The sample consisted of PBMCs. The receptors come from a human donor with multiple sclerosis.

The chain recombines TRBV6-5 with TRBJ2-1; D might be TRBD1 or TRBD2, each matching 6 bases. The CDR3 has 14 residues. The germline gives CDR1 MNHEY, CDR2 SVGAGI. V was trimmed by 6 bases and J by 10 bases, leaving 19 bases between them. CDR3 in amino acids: CASSKSTGAREQFF. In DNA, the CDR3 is TGTGCCAGCAGCAAATCCACGGGGGCGCGGGAGCAGTTCTTC.

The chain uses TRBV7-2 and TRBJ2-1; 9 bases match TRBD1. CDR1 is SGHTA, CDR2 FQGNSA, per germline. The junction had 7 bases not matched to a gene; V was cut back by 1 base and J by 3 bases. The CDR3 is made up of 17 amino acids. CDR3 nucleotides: TGTGCCAGCAGCTTAGACTACGACAGGGGGGACTACAATGAGCAGTTCTTC. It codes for CASSLDYDRGDYNEQFF. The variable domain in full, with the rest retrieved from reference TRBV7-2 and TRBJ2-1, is GAGVSQSPSNKVTEKGKDVELRCDPISGHTALYWYRQSLGQGLEFLIYFQGNSAPDKSGLPSDRFSAERTGGSVSTLTIQRTQQEDSAVYLCASSLDYDRGDYNEQFFGPGTRLTVL.

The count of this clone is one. The CDR3 DNA is TGTGCCAGCAGCTTAGCCAGCCGGCGGTACGAGCAGTACTTC. Translation gives CASSLASRRYEQYF. The gene calls are TRBV7-2 and TRBJ2-7; D is unclear. Per the germline V gene, CDR1 is SGHTA and CDR2 is FQGNSA. Trimming removed 0 bases at V and 4 bases at J, with 10 bases between. The CDR3 is 14 amino acids.

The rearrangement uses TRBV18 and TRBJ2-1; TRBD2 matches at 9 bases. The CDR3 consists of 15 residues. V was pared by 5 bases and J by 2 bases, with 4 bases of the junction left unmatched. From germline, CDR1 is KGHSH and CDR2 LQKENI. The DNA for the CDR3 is TGTGCCAGCTCATCAAAGCGGGAGGCCTACAATGAGCAGTTCTTC. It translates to CASSSKREAYNEQFF.

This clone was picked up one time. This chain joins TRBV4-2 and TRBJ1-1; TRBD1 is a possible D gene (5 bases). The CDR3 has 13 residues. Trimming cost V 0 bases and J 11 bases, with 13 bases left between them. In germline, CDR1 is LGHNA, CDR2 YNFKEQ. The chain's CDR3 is CASSQEVGLKAFF. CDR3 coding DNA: TGTGCCAGCAGCCAAGAGGTGGGGCTAAAGGCTTTCTTT.

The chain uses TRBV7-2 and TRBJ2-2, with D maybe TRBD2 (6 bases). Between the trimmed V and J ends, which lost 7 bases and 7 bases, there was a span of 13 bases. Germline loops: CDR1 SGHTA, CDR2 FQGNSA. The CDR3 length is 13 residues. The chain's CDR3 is CASKIPGDGELFF. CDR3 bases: TGTGCCAGCAAAATACCGGGGGACGGGGAGCTGTTTTTT.

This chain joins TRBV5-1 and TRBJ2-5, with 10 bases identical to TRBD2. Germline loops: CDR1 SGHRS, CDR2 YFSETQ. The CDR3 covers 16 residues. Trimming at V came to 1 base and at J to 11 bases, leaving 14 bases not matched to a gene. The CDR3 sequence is CASSLLRISSGSKQYF. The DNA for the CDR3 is TGCGCCAGCAGCTTGCTTCGGATTTCTAGCGGGAGCAAGCAGTACTTC. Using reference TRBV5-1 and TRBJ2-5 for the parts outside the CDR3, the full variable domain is KAGVTQTPRYLIKTRGQQVTLSCSPISGHRSVSWYQQTPGQGLQFLFEYFSETQRNKGNFPGRFSGRQFSNSRSEMNVSTLELGDSALYLCASSLLRISSGSKQYFGPGTRLLVL.

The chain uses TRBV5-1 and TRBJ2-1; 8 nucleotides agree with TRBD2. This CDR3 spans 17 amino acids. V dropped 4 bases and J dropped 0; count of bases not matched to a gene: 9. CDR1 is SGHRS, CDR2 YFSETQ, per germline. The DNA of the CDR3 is TGCGCCAGCAGCCGGGAGGGCGGCGGTATCTCCTACAATGAGCAGTTCTTC. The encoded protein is CASSREGGGISYNEQFF.

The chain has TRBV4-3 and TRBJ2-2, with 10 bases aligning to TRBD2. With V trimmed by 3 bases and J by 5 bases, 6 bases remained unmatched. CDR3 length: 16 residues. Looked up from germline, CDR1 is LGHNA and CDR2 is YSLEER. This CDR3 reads CASSQGTSALTGELFF. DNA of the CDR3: TGCGCCAGCAGCCAGGGGACTAGCGCATTGACCGGGGAGCTGTTTTTT.

This CDR3 reads CASSSQFRDRSHEQYF. DNA of the CDR3: TGTGCCAGCAGCTCCCAATTCCGGGACCGCTCGCACGAGCAGTACTTC. V is TRBV7-2 and J is TRBJ2-7; D tentatively reads TRBD1 or TRBD2 (5 bases each). The CDR3 runs 16 residues. V lost 4 bases, J lost 5 bases, and 21 bases lay in between. The germline V gene has CDR1 SGHTA and CDR2 FQGNSA.

CDR3 sequence reads: CASSTTVSGTEAFF. The DNA for the CDR3 is TGCGCCAGCAGCACGACAGTCAGTGGCACTGAAGCTTTCTTT. This chain links TRBV5-1 with TRBJ1-1, with D perhaps TRBD1 (5 bases). Trimming stripped 4 bases from V and 4 bases from J, with 14 bases between. The CDR3 is made up of 14 amino acids. Germline V gene lookup returns CDR1 SGHRS and CDR2 YFSETQ.

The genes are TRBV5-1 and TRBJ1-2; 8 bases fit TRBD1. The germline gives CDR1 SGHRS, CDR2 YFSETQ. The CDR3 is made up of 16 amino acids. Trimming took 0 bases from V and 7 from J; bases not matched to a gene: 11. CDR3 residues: CASSLGRGLFEPGYTF. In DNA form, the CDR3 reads TGCGCCAGCAGCTTGGGCAGGGGGCTATTCGAACCTGGCTACACCTTC.

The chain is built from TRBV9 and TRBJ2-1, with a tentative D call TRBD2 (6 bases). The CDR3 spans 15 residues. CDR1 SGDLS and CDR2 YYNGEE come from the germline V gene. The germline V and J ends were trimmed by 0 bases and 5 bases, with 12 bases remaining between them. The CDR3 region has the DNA TGTGCCAGCAGCGTAGGTGGAGGGGCGCACAATGAGCAGTTCTTC. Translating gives CASSVGGGAHNEQFF.

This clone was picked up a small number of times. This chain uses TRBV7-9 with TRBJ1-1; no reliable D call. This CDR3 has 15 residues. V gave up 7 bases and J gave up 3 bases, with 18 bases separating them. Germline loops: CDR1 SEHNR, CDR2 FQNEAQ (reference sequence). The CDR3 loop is CASTSPGPRDTEAFF. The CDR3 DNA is TGTGCCAGCACTTCCCCTGGGCCGCGGGACACTGAAGCTTTCTTT.

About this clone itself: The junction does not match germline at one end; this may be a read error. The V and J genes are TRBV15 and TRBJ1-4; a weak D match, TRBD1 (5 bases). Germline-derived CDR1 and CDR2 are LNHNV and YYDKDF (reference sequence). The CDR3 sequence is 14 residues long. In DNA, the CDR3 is TGTGCCACCAGCAGATTTGAGTCACAGGCAGGTACGATTTTT. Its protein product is CATSRFESQAGTIF. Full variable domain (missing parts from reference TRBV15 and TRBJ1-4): DAMVIQNPRYQVTQFGKPVTLSCSQTLNHNVMYWYQQKSSQAPKLLFHYYDKDFNNEADTPDNFQSRRPNTSFCFLDIRSPGLGDTAMYLCATSRFESQAGTIFGSGTQLSVL.

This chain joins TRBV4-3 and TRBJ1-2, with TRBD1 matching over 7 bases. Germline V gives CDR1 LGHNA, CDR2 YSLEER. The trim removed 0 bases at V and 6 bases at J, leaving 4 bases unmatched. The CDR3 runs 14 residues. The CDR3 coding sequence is TGCGCCAGCAGCCAAGACGACAGGGTCGATGGCTACACCTTC. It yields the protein CASSQDDRVDGYTF.

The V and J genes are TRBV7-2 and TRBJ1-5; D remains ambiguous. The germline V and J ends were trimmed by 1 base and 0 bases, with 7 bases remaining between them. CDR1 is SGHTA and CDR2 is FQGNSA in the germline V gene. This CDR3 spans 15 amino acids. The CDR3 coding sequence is TGTGCCAGCAGCTTAGGCAGGCGTAGCAATCAGCCCCAGCATTTT. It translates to CASSLGRRSNQPQHF.

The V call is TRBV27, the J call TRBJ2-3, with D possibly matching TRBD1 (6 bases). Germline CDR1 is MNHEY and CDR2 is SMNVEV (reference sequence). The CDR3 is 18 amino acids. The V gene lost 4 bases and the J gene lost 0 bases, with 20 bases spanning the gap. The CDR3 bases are TGTGCCAGCAGTTCTTATAGCCCACAGGGATCGAGCACAGATACGCAGTATTTT. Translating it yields CASSSYSPQGSSTDTQYF.

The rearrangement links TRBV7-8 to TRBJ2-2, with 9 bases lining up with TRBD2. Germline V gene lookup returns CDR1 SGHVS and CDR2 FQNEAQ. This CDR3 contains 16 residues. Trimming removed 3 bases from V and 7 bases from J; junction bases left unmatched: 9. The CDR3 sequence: CASSLSTSGWHGELFF. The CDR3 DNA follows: TGTGCCAGCAGCTTGTCCACTAGCGGGTGGCACGGGGAGCTGTTTTTT.

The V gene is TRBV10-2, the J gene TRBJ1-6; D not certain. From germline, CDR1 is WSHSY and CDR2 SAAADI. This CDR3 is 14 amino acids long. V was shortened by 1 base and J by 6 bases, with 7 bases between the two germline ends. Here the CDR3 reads CASSEFGFNSPLHF. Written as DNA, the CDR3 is TGCGCCAGCAGTGAGTTCGGCTTTAATTCACCCCTCCACTTT.

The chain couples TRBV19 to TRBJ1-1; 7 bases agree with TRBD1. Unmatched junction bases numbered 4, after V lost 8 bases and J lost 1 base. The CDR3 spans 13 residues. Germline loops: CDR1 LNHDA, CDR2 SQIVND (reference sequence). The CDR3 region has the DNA TGTGCCAGTTTTGGGACAGCGAACACTGAAGCTTTCTTT. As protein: CASFGTANTEAFF.

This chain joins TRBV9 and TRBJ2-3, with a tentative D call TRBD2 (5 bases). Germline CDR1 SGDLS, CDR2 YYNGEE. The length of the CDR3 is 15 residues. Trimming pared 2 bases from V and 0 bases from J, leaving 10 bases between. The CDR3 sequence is CASSVSAPSTDTQYF. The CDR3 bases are TGTGCCAGCAGCGTTAGCGCTCCTAGCACAGATACGCAGTATTTT.

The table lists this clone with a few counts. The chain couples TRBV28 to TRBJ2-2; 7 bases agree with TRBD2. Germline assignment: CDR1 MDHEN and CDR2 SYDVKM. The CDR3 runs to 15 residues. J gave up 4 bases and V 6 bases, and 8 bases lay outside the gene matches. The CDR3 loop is CASRIAGGITGELFF. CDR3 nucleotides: TGTGCCAGCAGGATAGCGGGCGGTATCACCGGGGAGCTGTTTTTT.

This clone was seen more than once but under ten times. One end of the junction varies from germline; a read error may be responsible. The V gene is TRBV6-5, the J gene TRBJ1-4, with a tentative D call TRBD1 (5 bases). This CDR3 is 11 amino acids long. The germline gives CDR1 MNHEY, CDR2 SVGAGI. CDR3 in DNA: TGTGCCACCAGTCAGGGAGAAAAACTGTTTTTT. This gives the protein CATSQGEKLFF.

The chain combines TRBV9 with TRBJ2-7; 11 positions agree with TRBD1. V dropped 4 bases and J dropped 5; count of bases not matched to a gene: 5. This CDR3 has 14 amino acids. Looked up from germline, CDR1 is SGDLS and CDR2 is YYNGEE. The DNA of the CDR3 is TGTGCCAGCAGCCCATGGGACAGGGGGAACGAGCAGTACTTC. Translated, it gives CASSPWDRGNEQYF.

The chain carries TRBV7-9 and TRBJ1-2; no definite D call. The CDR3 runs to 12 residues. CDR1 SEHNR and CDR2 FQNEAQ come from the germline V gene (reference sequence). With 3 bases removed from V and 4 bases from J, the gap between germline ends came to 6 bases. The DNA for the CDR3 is TGTGCCAGCAGCTTGACAAGCTATGGCTACACCTTC. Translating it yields CASSLTSYGYTF.

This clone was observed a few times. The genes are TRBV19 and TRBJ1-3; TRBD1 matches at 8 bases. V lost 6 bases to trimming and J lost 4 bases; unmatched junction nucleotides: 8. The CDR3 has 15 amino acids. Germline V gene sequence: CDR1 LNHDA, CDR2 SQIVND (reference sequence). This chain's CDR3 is CASRIRQGPGNTIYF. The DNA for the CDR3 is TGTGCCAGTAGGATTAGACAGGGGCCGGGAAACACCATATATTTT.

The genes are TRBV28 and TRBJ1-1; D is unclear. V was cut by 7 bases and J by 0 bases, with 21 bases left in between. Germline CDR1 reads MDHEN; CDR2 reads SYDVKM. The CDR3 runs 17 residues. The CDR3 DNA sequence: TGTGCCAGCAACACCACCCCCAGGACTAGATTGAACACTGAAGCTTTCTTT. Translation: CASNTTPRTRLNTEAFF.

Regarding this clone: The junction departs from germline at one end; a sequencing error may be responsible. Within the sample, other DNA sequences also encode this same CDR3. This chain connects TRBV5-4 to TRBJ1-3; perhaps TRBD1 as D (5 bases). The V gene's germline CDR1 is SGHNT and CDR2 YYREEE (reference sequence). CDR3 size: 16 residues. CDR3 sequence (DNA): TGTGCCAGCAGTTTGGGGGGACCAGACTCTGGAAACACCATATATTTT. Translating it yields CASSLGGPDSGNTIYF.

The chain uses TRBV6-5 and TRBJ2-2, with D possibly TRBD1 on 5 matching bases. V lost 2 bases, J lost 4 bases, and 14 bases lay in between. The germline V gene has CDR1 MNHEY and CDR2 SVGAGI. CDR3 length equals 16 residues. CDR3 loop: CASSYRQGLGTGELFF. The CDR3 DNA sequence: TGTGCCAGCAGTTACCGTCAGGGTTTAGGCACCGGGGAGCTGTTTTTT.